Listed here are 27 T cell receptor beta chains from one sample, sequenced in a study of memory B cells and T cells in multiple sclerosis. Antigens for these TCRs are unknown. CFSE-dim autoproliferating and CFSE-high non-proliferating T cells from unstimulated culture were sequenced separately. Cultures began with roughly 5x10^7 CFSE-labeled PBMCs, unstimulated for 7 days, with replicate wells pooled. Sequenced by immunoSEQ multiplex PCR; TCRdb stores in-frame clones only, minus some. This sample has 46,000 or so clones, with around 80% found just once. The sample was PBMCs from blood kept in culture. These receptors were taken from a human donor with multiple sclerosis.

The J gene is TRBJ1-2, the V gene TRBV9, with D unclear. The V gene lost 4 bases and the J gene lost 2 bases, with 12 bases spanning the gap. Germline V gene lookup returns CDR1 SGDLS and CDR2 YYNGEE. The CDR3 sequence is 14 residues long. CDR3 sequence reads: CASSQGRTNYGYTF. CDR3 nucleotide sequence: TGTGCCAGCAGCCAAGGCCGGACGAACTATGGCTACACCTTC.

The chain carries TRBV6-5 and TRBJ2-7; 8 bases align to TRBD1. The length of the CDR3 is 14 residues. V shed 5 bases and J 6 bases; nucleotides not matched to a gene: 9. In germline, CDR1 is MNHEY, CDR2 SVGAGI. This CDR3 reads CASSTRTGNGEQYF. The DNA of the CDR3 is TGTGCCAGCAGTACCCGGACAGGGAACGGCGAGCAGTACTTC.

V and J are TRBV15 and TRBJ1-1; D is unresolved. The CDR3 sequence is 15 residues long. In germline, CDR1 is LNHNV, CDR2 YYDKDF (reference sequence). V dropped 4 bases and J dropped 5 bases, with 17 bases sitting between them. CDR3 in DNA: TGTGCCACCAGCAATACGTTATTTCCGGGTACTGAAGCTTTCTTT. It yields the protein CATSNTLFPGTEAFF.

This clone turned up a few times. A read error is likely, as this CDR3 ends without the conserved phenylalanine or tryptophan. The DNA is omitted, as the CDR3 cannot be located on it reliably, and the CDR3 follows TCRdb's listing. The rearrangement uses TRBV10-2 and TRBJ1-1; TRBD1, the table's D call, lacks a check against the DNA. The CDR3 length is 14 residues, termini included. CDR1 and CDR2 from the germline V gene are WSHSY and SAAADI. The CDR3 sequence is CASSDLIGTGLSAC.

The chain carries TRBV4-2 and TRBJ2-7, with 7 positions matching TRBD1. Trimming took 2 bases from V and 2 from J; bases not matched to a gene: 12. The CDR3 totals 17 residues. The V gene's germline CDR1 is LGHNA and CDR2 YNFKEQ. Here the CDR3 DNA reads TGTGCCAGCAGCCAACCCACGCGACAGGGAAAAGCCTACGAGCAGTACTTC. Translated: CASSQPTRQGKAYEQYF.

The V and J genes are TRBV18 and TRBJ2-3; the D gene is possibly TRBD2 (7 bases). The CDR3 contains 15 residues. CDR1 and CDR2 (germline): KGHSH, LQKENI. Trimming removed 3 bases at V and 0 bases at J, with 10 bases between. The CDR3 DNA reads as TGTGCCAGCTCACCGCGGGGGCTCAGCACAGATACGCAGTATTTT. Protein sequence: CASSPRGLSTDTQYF.

The CDR3 coding sequence is TGTGCCTGGACCGGAGGAATCTTAGCTGGCTACACCTTC. Its translation: CAWTGGILAGYTF. The chain combines TRBV30 with TRBJ1-2; D remains unclear. CDR1 GTSNPN and CDR2 SVGIG come from the germline V gene (reference sequence). Trimming pared 4 bases from V and 7 bases from J, leaving 16 bases between. The CDR3 totals 13 residues.

The gene calls are TRBV7-6 and TRBJ2-5; TRBD1 aligns across 10 bases. The CDR3 has 15 amino acids. The V and J ends lost 3 bases and 5 bases, in that order; junction bases with no gene match: 6. Germline V CDR1 and CDR2: SGHVS, FNYEAQ. The CDR3 DNA sequence: TGTGCCAGCAGCTTGAGGGACAGGGGTGGCGAGACCCAGTACTTC. It translates to CASSLRDRGGETQYF. Based on the CDR3 plus reference TRBV7-6 and TRBJ2-5, the full variable domain is GAGVSQSPRYKVTKRGQDVALRCDPISGHVSLYWYRQALGQGPEFLTYFNYEAQQDKSGLPNDRFSAERPEGSISTLTIQRTEQRDSAMYRCASSLRDRGGETQYFGPGTRLLVL.

V usage is TRBV10-2 and J usage is TRBJ1-2, with 7 positions matching TRBD1. The CDR3 has 15 residues. Germline trimming cut 8 bases from V and 5 bases from J; bases unmatched to any gene: 14. Germline V gene lookup returns CDR1 WSHSY and CDR2 SAAADI. The CDR3 region is CASGDRSKLGYGYTF. The CDR3 DNA reads TGCGCCAGCGGGGACAGATCGAAGCTGGGTTATGGCTACACCTTC.

This chain uses TRBV2 with TRBJ2-3, with D possibly matching TRBD2 (5 bases). This CDR3 is 15 amino acids long. V was pared by 1 base and J by 8 bases, with 16 bases between. In germline, CDR1 is SNHLY, CDR2 FYNNEI. This CDR3 reads CASSEVGQWRSTQYF. The CDR3 bases are TGTGCCAGCAGTGAAGTCGGGCAGTGGAGGAGTACGCAGTATTTT.

The rearrangement links TRBV9 to TRBJ1-2; no definite D call. Germline V gene sequence: CDR1 SGDLS, CDR2 YYNGEE. The CDR3 has 15 amino acids. The V end was cut by 2 bases, the J end by 0 bases, with 11 bases between. The CDR3 DNA sequence: TGTGCCAGCAGCGTCGGAAACCTCCCTAACTATGGCTACACCTTC. Translation gives CASSVGNLPNYGYTF.

The chain combines TRBV18 with TRBJ1-2; TRBD1 is a possible D gene (6 bases). This CDR3 is built from 16 residues. Per germline, CDR1 KGHSH and CDR2 LQKENI. Trimming pared 5 bases from V and 4 bases from J, leaving 20 bases between. DNA for the CDR3: TGTGCCAGCTCAAAGACCTCGGACAGCGACGCCTATGGCTACACCTTC. As protein: CASSKTSDSDAYGYTF.

V and J are TRBV28 and TRBJ2-3, with TRBD2 matching 8 bases. In germline, CDR1 is MDHEN, CDR2 SYDVKM. This CDR3 has 15 amino acids. J lost 5 bases, V lost 8 bases, and 12 bases had no gene match. The CDR3 here is CASRGGASGRDTQYF. In DNA form, the CDR3 reads TGTGCCAGCCGAGGGGGGGCTAGCGGGCGAGATACGCAGTATTTT.

This clone has a single count. The rearrangement uses TRBV18 and TRBJ1-5; D not resolved. Per germline, CDR1 KGHSH and CDR2 LQKENI. The CDR3 spans 15 residues. V lost 0 bases and J 3 bases, leaving 9 bases between the germline ends. CDR3 in DNA: TGTGCCAGCTCACCACCGGATGGGCACAATCAGCCCCAGCATTTT. Residues: CASSPPDGHNQPQHF.

CDR3 sequence reads: CASSPPGGSSSYNEQFF. Written as DNA, the CDR3 is TGTGCCAGCTCACCACCCGGGGGTTCTAGCTCCTACAATGAGCAGTTCTTC. The chain uses TRBV18 and TRBJ2-1, with a tentative D call TRBD2 (6 bases). The CDR3 spans 17 residues. Trimming removed 0 bases from V and 0 bases from J, with 12 bases in between. From germline, CDR1 is KGHSH and CDR2 LQKENI.

This clone showed up just a few times. This rearrangement joins TRBV7-9 to TRBJ1-6; 8 nucleotides align to TRBD1. The CDR3 contains 14 residues. Germline trimming cut 3 bases from V and 7 bases from J; bases unmatched to any gene: 2. CDR1 and CDR2 from the germline V gene are SEHNR and FQNEAQ (reference sequence). The CDR3 reads CASSLQGANSPLHF. The CDR3 DNA reads TGTGCCAGCAGCTTGCAGGGGGCCAATTCACCCCTCCACTTT.

On this clone: A junction boundary mismatches the germline segment, possibly from a read error. The genes are TRBV5-4 and TRBJ1-4; unclear D gene. Germline lookup yields CDR1 SGHNT and CDR2 YYREEE (reference sequence). The length of the CDR3 is 12 residues. Here the CDR3 reads CASSPGLGELLF. CDR3 in DNA: TGTGCCAGCAGCCCCGGTCTTGGGGAACTGCTTTTT.

The chain employs TRBV11-2 and TRBJ2-3; D not resolved. The CDR3 extends over 14 amino acids. Trimming shortened V by 3 bases and J by 0 bases, and 7 bases separated the two germline ends. Per germline, CDR1 SGHAT and CDR2 FQNNGV. Here the CDR3 reads CASSLKISTDTQYF. For the CDR3, the DNA is TGTGCCAGCAGCTTGAAGATTAGCACAGATACGCAGTATTTT.

The chain has TRBV6-5 and TRBJ1-5; unclear D gene. CDR1 and CDR2 (germline): MNHEY, SVGAGI. The CDR3 loop spans 14 amino acids. V was cut by 2 bases and J by 4 bases, with 9 bases left in between. This CDR3 is CASSYREGNQPQHF. CDR3 in DNA: TGTGCCAGCAGTTACAGGGAAGGGAATCAGCCCCAGCATTTT.

This chain connects TRBV7-2 to TRBJ2-7; 8 nucleotides line up with TRBD2. CDR1 and CDR2 (germline): SGHTA, FQGNSA. The CDR3 has 16 residues. V shed 2 bases and J 3 bases; nucleotides not matched to a gene: 9. In DNA form, the CDR3 reads TGTGCCAGCAGCTTAAGGCCCGGGGGGGGACTCTACGAGCAGTACTTC. This gives the protein CASSLRPGGGLYEQYF.

This sequence joins TRBV7-2 and TRBJ1-6; D is unclear. Germline assignment: CDR1 SGHTA and CDR2 FQGNSA. The CDR3 loop spans 16 amino acids. V dropped 3 bases and J dropped 0 bases, with 9 bases sitting between them. CDR3 DNA sequence: TGTGCCAGCAGCTTTTCATGGAGCTCCTATAATTCACCCCTCCACTTT. Its protein is CASSFSWSSYNSPLHF.

DNA for the CDR3: TGTGCCAGCAGCTTACTTCCGGGGGACGGAAACACCATATATTTT. This translates into CASSLLPGDGNTIYF. The rearrangement links TRBV11-2 to TRBJ1-3; TRBD1 is a possible D gene (5 bases). Germline V gene data show CDR1 as SGHAT and CDR2 as FQNNGV. V was cut by 2 bases and J by 4 bases, with 12 bases left in between. The CDR3 is made up of 15 amino acids.

The gene calls are TRBV4-1 and TRBJ1-3, with D tentatively TRBD1 (5 bases). This CDR3 contains 16 residues. The V and J ends lost 0 bases and 4 bases respectively, with 13 bases between them. Germline V gene sequence: CDR1 MGHRA, CDR2 YSYEKL. The CDR3 DNA follows: TGCGCCAGCAGCCAAGAAGGCGGGGGGTCCGGAAACACCATATATTTT. Translating gives CASSQEGGGSGNTIYF.

V usage is TRBV11-2 and J usage is TRBJ1-1; D unresolved. V shed 0 bases and J shed 1 base, with 3 bases lying between them. The germline gives CDR1 SGHAT, CDR2 FQNNGV. This CDR3 region has 13 residues. The DNA for the CDR3 is TGTGCCAGCAGCTTAGAAGCGAACACTGAAGCTTTCTTT. Its protein is CASSLEANTEAFF.

The chain recombines TRBV29-1 with TRBJ2-2, with D possibly TRBD2 on 5 matching bases. Trimming removed 4 bases at V and 4 bases at J, with 13 bases between. The germline V gene encodes CDR1 SQVTM and CDR2 ANQGSEA. CDR3 length equals 14 residues. The CDR3 here is CSVVRGSGTGELFF. In nucleotides, the CDR3 is TGCAGCGTTGTCCGGGGTAGTGGCACCGGGGAGCTGTTTTTT.

This chain's CDR3 is CASSYGEGLGGNTIYF. The CDR3 DNA follows: TGTGCCAGCAGTTACGGAGAGGGGTTGGGTGGAAACACCATATATTTT. V and J are TRBV6-5 and TRBJ1-3; D might be TRBD1 (5 bases). The CDR3 contains 16 residues. Germline lookup yields CDR1 MNHEY and CDR2 SVGAGI. V lost 2 bases, J lost 3 bases, and 14 bases lay in between.

The rearrangement joins TRBV15 to TRBJ1-6; D gene uncertain. There are 15 residues in the CDR3. V shed 6 bases and J shed 3 bases, with 12 bases lying between them. Germline V gene sequence: CDR1 LNHNV, CDR2 YYDKDF (reference sequence). CDR3 amino acids: CATSFGRSYNSPLHF. The CDR3, as DNA: TGTGCCACCAGTTTCGGACGGAGCTATAATTCACCCCTCCACTTT.